This T cell receptor (beta chain) was captured in a study of blood T cell repertoires in COVID-19 (dated by TCRdb to about 2020). Turning to the overall study: The collaborator samples originated in the United States, Italy and Spain and spanned the acute and convalescent phases of COVID-19. The material from the prospective study consisted of cDNA or gDNA derived from T cells, B-cell-depleted T cells, or PBMCs. The dataset comprised deeply sampled blood TCRbeta repertoires from subjects exposed to, actively infected with, or recovered from COVID-19. The repertoires were released in a freely available public database intended as a resource for research on the immune response to SARS-CoV-2. Samples came from the ongoing ImmuneRACE study (first 160 participants) plus 1,254 subjects from 6 global collaborators. The sample metadata nearly always contained a de-identified subject ID, COVID-19 status, age in years and sex. Where available, HLA class I and class II types were taken from metadata supplied by the sample provider and were not determined by assay-based typing. On the study overall, not on this receptor specifically: The amount of clinical and demographic metadata varied by source and participant and was provided uncurated.

With regard to this clone: Its recognized antigen is unknown. The input lacks base qualities; no much larger clone sits a single base away.

The immunoSEQ Assay, a bias-controlled multiplex PCR, was used to amplify TCRbeta CDR3 regions from genomic DNA. Turning to the authors' computational methods: The number of nucleated cells in each sample was estimated from the amplification of reference gene primers within the assay. To quantify the absolute abundance of each unique TCRbeta CDR3 rearrangement, sequence reads were collapsed and filtered. Productive Simpson clonality was computed per sample as the square root of Simpson's diversity index over productive rearrangements. TCRdb carries this immuneACCESS record with in-frame sequences only. Its versions omit some clonotypes, under half of them owing to an unresolved V gene in the studies checked, with the rest unexplained. V and J calls and clone size are as listed in that table; D and trimming were resolved from the DNA. The sample table lists about 140,000 clones, roughly 80% of them with a count of one. Less than 4.5% of the sample goes to the ten largest clones.

Collaborating institutions collected whole blood in K2EDTA tubes following their own protocols. For TCRbeta analysis, collaborators shipped samples in one of three forms: frozen whole blood, isolated PBMCs, or DNA extracted from either of those sample types. Trimmed from V: 3 bases; trimmed from J: 5 bases; junction bases lacking a gene match: 6. Taken from the germline V gene (reference sequence), the CDR1 and CDR2 loops are DFQATT and SNEGSKA. Its CDR3 holds 14 amino acids, cysteine through phenylalanine. Only CDR3 DNA remains: 42 bases, in frame from the first base. Source material: peripheral blood. The chain employs TRBV20-1 and TRBJ1-2; 10 junctional bases match TRBD1. This receptor was identified in a woman of 80 years or more with acute or convalescent COVID-19. In nucleotides, the sequence is TGCAGTGCTAGTAAACCGGGACAGGGGTATGGCTACACCTTC. It codes for CSASKPGQGYGYTF.